This T cell receptor (beta chain) appears in the sequencing data of a study of cytomegalovirus exposure and HLA in healthy donors. Study-wide findings and caveats: Among immune exposure information, only CMV serostatus was available. The study recorded about 160 TCR beta chains that were cytomegalovirus-associated.

With respect to this clone: Its specificity is not known.

PCR used 60 Vbeta primers and 13 Jbeta primers. Libraries were prepared by immunoSEQ multiplex PCR; TCRdb keeps only in-frame clonotypes and omits some of them. The data hold approximately 150,000 clones, with around 68% observed a single time. The germline V gene encodes CDR1 SGHTA and CDR2 FQGTGA. The CDR3 is 13 residues long. Trimming took 4 bases from V and 7 from J, leaving 11 bases between them. The sample consisted of PBMCs. The receptor comes from a woman between 40 and 55 years old in good health and CMV-seropositive. J is TRBJ1-5 and V is TRBV7-3; no definite D call. As DNA, the CDR3 is TGTGCCAGCAGCTCCCTCGCGGGGCAGCCCCAGCATTTT. It translates to CASSSLAGQPQHF.